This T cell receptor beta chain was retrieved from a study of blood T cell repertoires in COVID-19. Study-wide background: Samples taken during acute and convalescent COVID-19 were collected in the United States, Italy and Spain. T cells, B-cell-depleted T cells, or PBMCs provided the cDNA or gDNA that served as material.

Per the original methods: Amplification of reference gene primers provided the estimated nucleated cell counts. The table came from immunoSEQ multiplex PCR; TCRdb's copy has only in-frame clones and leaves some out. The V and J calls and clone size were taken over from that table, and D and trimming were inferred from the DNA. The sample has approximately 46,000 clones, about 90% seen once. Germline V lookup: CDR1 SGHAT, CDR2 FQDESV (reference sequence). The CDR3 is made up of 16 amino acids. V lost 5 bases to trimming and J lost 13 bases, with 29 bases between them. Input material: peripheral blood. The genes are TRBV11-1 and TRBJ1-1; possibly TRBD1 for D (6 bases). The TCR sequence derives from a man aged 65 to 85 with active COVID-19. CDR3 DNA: TGTGCCAGCAGCCAGGAGCAGGGGCGATTTCCTGGTCTCGATTTCTTT. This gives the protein CASSQEQGRFPGLDFF.